These 15 T cell receptor beta chains were all obtained from the same sample, sequenced in a study of T-cell reconstitution after alpha-beta-depleted transplantation in children. A library of TCRbeta sequences, prepared with unique molecular identifiers, was generated. TCRdb re-called the PCR reads with MiXCR, one entry per CDR3 protein. The sample carries 200,000 to 250,000 distinct CDR3 sequences, roughly 24% recorded once. Material: PBMCs, obtained before TCRalphabeta/CD19-depleted stem cell transplant. The receptors were gathered from a girl aged 2-15 years with Fanconi anemia, due to receive a stem cell transplant.

This clonotype has at least ten counts. The V call is TRBV29-1, the J call TRBJ2-2, with D possibly being TRBD1 or TRBD2 (6 bases each). Per the germline V gene, CDR1 is SQVTM and CDR2 is ANQGSEA. The CDR3 sequence is 16 residues long. V gave up 0 bases and J gave up 0 bases, with 11 bases separating them. The CDR3: CSVEDWGAANTGELFF. For the CDR3, the DNA is TGCAGCGTTGAAGATTGGGGGGCCGCGAACACCGGGGAGCTGTTTTTT.

The sample holds many counts of this clonotype. The V call is TRBV5-1, the J call TRBJ2-2, with 10 positions matching TRBD1. This CDR3 spans 18 amino acids. Germline CDR1 is SGHRS and CDR2 is YFSETQ. Trimming removed 4 bases from V and 4 bases from J; junction bases left unmatched: 13. This chain's CDR3 is CASSLLAPGQGFTGELFF. The CDR3 coding sequence is TGCGCCAGCAGCCTACTAGCCCCGGGACAGGGGTTCACCGGGGAGCTGTTTTTT.

The gene calls are TRBV29-1 and TRBJ2-3, with TRBD1 matching over 8 bases. Germline-derived CDR1 and CDR2 are SQVTM and ANQGSEA. The V gene end was trimmed by 8 bases and the J gene end by 2 bases; junction bases not matched to a gene: 9. CDR3 length: 14 residues. CDR3 DNA sequence: TGCAGCTACAGGGACAGGAGTTCCACAGATACGCAGTATTTT. It is translated as CSYRDRSSTDTQYF.

The chain links TRBV5-1 to TRBJ1-4; maybe TRBD1 (6 bases). The CDR3 runs 16 residues. Germline CDR1 is SGHRS and CDR2 is YFSETQ. V lost 0 bases to trimming and J lost 3 bases, with 12 bases between them. CDR3 nucleotides: TGCGCCAGCAGCTTGGACAGGGCGGGAGCTAATGAAAAACTGTTTTTT. Translating gives CASSLDRAGANEKLFF.

This clonotype was observed a few times. The rearrangement joins TRBV12-3 or TRBV12-4 to TRBJ1-5, with a tentative D call TRBD1 (5 bases). V lost 0 bases, J lost 3 bases, and 18 bases lay in between. CDR3 length: 18 amino acids. CDR3 bases: TGTGCCAGCAGTTTAGCGGGCGGGGGAGGGCCGCTCAATCAGCCCCAGCATTTT. Amino acid sequence: CASSLAGGGGPLNQPQHF.

This clonotype was found a few times. J is TRBJ2-3 and V is TRBV5-1; no firm D call. V lost 0 bases and J lost 0, with 8 bases in between. The germline V gene has CDR1 SGHRS and CDR2 YFSETQ. This CDR3 is 15 amino acids long. The CDR3 loop reads CASSLETYSTDTQYF. The CDR3 DNA is TGCGCCAGCAGCTTGGAGACTTATAGCACAGATACGCAGTATTTT.

This clonotype was observed at least ten times. The genes are TRBV29-1 and TRBJ2-2; 7 bases agree with TRBD1. CDR1 and CDR2 (germline): SQVTM, ANQGSEA. The CDR3 extends over 14 amino acids. V lost 6 bases, J lost 0 bases, and 4 bases stayed unmatched. The CDR3 region is CSVTGSSNTGELFF. DNA of the CDR3: TGCAGCGTGACAGGGTCTTCGAACACCGGGGAGCTGTTTTTT.

This clonotype was detected ten times or more. The chain joins TRBV6-1 to TRBJ2-7; no definite D call. The CDR3 is 13 amino acids. Deletions cut 3 bases from V and 6 bases from J, with 12 bases between. Germline V CDR1 and CDR2: MNHNS, SASEGT. CDR3 nucleotide sequence: TGTGCCAGCAGTGAGCGGCATACGGGCGAGCAGTACTTC. It codes for CASSERHTGEQYF.

This clonotype has more than one count but fewer than ten. This CDR3 reads CASSVGTRSYNEQFF. The CDR3 DNA reads TGTGCCAGCAGTGTTGGTACTAGAAGCTACAATGAGCAGTTCTTC. This chain links TRBV6-1 with TRBJ2-1, with D possibly matching TRBD2 (5 bases). The CDR3 is made up of 15 amino acids. CDR1 is MNHNS, CDR2 SASEGT, per germline. Deletions cut 4 bases from V and 3 bases from J, with 13 bases between.

This clonotype came up a few times. One end of the junction fails to match germline, which may point to a read error. This chain links TRBV7-9 with TRBJ2-7; D may be TRBD1 (6 bases). This CDR3 spans 13 amino acids. Germline CDR1 SEHNR, CDR2 FQNEAQ (reference sequence). DNA for the CDR3: TGTGCCAGCAACTTAGACACAGGGTACGAGCAGTACTTC. Translation gives CASNLDTGYEQYF.

The table lists this clonotype with many counts. V and J are TRBV25-1 and TRBJ1-6; D remains ambiguous. Germline V gene sequence: CDR1 MGHDK, CDR2 SYGVNS. This CDR3 is 13 amino acids long. V lost 5 bases to trimming and J lost 9 bases, with 11 bases between them. The chain's CDR3 is CASSPFPGSPLHF. The DNA of the CDR3 is TGTGCCAGCAGTCCATTCCCCGGTTCACCCCTCCACTTT.

This clonotype was detected many times. The chain recombines TRBV29-1 with TRBJ2-7; D gene uncertain. The CDR3 consists of 11 residues. Germline CDR1 and CDR2: SQVTM and ANQGSEA. V lost 3 bases and J 2 bases, leaving 5 bases between the germline ends. CDR3 DNA sequence: TGCAGCGTTGAGGCCGCCTACGAGCAGTACTTC. This gives the protein CSVEAAYEQYF.

V is TRBV28 and J is TRBJ2-7; either TRBD1 or TRBD2 may supply D (5 bases each). Germline V lookup: CDR1 MDHEN, CDR2 SYDVKM. There are 13 residues in the CDR3. Trimming removed 11 bases at V and 0 bases at J, with 14 bases between. The CDR3 DNA is TGTGCCCCAACCCGGGGACCCTCCTACGAGCAGTACTTC. This translates into CAPTRGPSYEQYF.

This clonotype was seen a handful of times. V is TRBV29-1 and J is TRBJ2-7; D is perhaps TRBD2 (5 bases). Trimming removed 4 bases at V and 9 bases at J, with 22 bases between. Germline V gives CDR1 SQVTM, CDR2 ANQGSEA. The CDR3 is 14 residues long. This chain's CDR3 is CSVALTGFSFGQYF. Written as DNA, the CDR3 is TGCAGCGTTGCCCTTACGGGGTTCTCGTTCGGGCAGTACTTC.

J is TRBJ2-5 and V is TRBV11-3; D possibly corresponds to TRBD2 (6 bases). Germline V CDR1 and CDR2: SGHNT, YENEEA. The V and J ends lost 8 bases and 0 bases respectively, with 10 bases between them. This CDR3 contains 13 residues. The CDR3: CASSGRNQETQYF. The CDR3 bases are TGTGCCAGCTCTGGGAGGAACCAAGAGACCCAGTACTTC. Full variable domain (missing parts from reference TRBV11-3 and TRBJ2-5): EAGVVQSPRYKIIEKKQPVAFWCNPISGHNTLYWYLQNLGQGPELLIRYENEEAVDDSQLPKDRFSAERLKGVDSTLKIQPAELGDSAVYLCASSGRNQETQYFGPGTRLLVL.